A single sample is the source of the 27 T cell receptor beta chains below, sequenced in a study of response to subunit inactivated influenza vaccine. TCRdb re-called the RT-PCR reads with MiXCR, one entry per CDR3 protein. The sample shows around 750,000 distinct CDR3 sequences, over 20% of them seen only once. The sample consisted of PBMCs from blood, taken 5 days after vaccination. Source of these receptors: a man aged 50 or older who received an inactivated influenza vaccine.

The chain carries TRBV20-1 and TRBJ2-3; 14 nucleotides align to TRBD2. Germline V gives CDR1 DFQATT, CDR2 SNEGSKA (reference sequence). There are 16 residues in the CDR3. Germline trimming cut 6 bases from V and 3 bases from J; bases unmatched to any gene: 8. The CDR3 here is CSASTSGRAGTDTQYF. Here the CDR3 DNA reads TGCAGTGCCTCGACTAGCGGGAGGGCCGGGACAGATACGCAGTATTTT.

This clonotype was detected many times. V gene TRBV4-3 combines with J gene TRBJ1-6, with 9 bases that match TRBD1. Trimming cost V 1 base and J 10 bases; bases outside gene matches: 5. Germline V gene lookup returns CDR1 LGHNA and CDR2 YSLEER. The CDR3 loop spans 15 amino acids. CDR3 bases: TGCGCCAGCAGCCAAGCAGGACAGGGGAGATCACCCCTCCACTTT. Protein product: CASSQAGQGRSPLHF.

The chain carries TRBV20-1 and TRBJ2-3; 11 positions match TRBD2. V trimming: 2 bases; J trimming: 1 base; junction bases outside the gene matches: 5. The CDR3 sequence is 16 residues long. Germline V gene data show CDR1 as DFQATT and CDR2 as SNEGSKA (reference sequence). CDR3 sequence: CSARSWGLAGTDTQYF. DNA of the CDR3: TGCAGTGCTAGATCCTGGGGACTAGCGGGCACAGATACGCAGTATTTT.

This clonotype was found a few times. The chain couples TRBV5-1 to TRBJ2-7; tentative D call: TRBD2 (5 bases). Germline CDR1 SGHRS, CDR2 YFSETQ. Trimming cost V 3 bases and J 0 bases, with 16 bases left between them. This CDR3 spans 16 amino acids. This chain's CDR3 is CASSWGVRTDSYEQYF. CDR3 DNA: TGCGCCAGCAGCTGGGGAGTGAGGACGGACTCCTACGAGCAGTACTTC.

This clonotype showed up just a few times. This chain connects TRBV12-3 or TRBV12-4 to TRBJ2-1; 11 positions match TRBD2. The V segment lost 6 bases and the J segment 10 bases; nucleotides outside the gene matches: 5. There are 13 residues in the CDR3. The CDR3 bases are TGTGCCAGCAGGACTAGCGGGGTAGAGGAGCAGTTCTTC. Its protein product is CASRTSGVEEQFF.

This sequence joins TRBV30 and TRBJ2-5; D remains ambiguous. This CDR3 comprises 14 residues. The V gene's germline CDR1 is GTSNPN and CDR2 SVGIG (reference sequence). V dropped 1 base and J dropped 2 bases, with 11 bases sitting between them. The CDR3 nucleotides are TGTGCCTGGAGTGGCCCCCTTTTACAAGAGACCCAGTACTTC. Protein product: CAWSGPLLQETQYF.

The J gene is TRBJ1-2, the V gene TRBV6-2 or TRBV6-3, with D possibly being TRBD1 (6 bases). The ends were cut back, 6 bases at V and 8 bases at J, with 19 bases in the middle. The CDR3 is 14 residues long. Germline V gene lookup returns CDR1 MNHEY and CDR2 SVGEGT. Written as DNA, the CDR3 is TGTGCCAGCAGCAACAGGGTCGGTTCTACGGGCTACACCTTC. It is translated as CASSNRVGSTGYTF.

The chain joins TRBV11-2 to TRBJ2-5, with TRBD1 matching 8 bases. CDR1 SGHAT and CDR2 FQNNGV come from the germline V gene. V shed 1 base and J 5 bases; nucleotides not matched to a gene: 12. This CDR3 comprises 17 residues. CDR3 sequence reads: CASSLVGRAGGGETQYF. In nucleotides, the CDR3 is TGTGCCAGCAGCTTAGTGGGAAGGGCAGGGGGCGGTGAGACCCAGTACTTC.

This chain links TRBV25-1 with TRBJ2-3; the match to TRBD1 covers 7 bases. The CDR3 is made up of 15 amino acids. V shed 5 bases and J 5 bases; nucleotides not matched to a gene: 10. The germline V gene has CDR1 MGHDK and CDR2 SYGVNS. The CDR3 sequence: CASSYGTETQDTQYF. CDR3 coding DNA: TGTGCCAGCAGTTACGGGACAGAGACCCAAGATACGCAGTATTTT.

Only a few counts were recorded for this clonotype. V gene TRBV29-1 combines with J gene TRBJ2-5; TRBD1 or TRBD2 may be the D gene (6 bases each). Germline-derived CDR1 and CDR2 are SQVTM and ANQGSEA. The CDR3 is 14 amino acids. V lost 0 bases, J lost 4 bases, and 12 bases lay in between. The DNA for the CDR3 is TGCAGCGTTGAAGAGGGCAAGGGGGGAGAGACCCAGTACTTC. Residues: CSVEEGKGGETQYF.

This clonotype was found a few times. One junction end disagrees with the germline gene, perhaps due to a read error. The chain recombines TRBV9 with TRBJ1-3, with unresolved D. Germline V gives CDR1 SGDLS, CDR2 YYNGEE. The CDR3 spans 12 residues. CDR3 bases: TGTGCCAGCAGCGTAAGGGTGGGCACAATCCATTTT. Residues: CASSVRVGTIHF.

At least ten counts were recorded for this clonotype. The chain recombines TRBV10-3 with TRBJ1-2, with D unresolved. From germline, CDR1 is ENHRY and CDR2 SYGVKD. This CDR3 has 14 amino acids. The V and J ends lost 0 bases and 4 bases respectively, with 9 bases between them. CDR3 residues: CAISESSKGYGYTF. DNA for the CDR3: TGTGCCATCAGTGAGTCAAGCAAGGGCTATGGCTACACCTTC.

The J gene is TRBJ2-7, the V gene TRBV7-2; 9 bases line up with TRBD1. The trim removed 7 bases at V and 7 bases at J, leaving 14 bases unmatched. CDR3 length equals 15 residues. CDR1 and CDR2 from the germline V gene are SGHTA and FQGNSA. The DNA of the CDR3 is TGTGCCAGCACCTCAGGGGCCGGGACAGGGAATGAGCAGTACTTC. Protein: CASTSGAGTGNEQYF.

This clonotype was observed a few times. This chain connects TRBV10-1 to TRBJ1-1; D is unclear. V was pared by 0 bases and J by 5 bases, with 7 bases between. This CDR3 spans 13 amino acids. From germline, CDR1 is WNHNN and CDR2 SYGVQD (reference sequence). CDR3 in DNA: TGCGCCAGCAGTGAGTCCGTAAGGACTGAAGCTTTCTTT. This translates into CASSESVRTEAFF.

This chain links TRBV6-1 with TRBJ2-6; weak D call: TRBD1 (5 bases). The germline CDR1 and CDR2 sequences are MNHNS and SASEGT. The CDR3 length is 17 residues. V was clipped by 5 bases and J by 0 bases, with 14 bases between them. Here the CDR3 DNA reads TGTGCCAGCAGTCAGAACAGGTTTACCTCTGGGGCCAACGTCCTGACTTTC. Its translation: CASSQNRFTSGANVLTF.

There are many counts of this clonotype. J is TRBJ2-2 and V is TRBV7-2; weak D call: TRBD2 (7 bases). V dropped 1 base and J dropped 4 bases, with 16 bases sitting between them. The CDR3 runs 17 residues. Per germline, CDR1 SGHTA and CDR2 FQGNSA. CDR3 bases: TGTGCCAGCAGCTTAGGGGGGGGCGCGACCCGCACCGGGGAGCTGTTTTTT. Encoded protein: CASSLGGGATRTGELFF.

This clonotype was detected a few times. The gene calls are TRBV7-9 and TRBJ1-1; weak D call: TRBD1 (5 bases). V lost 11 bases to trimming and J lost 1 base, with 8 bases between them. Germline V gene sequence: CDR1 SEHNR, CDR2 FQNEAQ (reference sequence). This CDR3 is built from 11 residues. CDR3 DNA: TGTGCCGCAGGGAGGAACACTGAAGCTTTCTTT. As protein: CAAGRNTEAFF.

CDR3 protein: CASSVTTGTGNEQFF. Here the CDR3 DNA reads TGTGCCAGTAGTGTCACGACAGGGACTGGGAATGAGCAGTTCTTC. The chain carries TRBV19 and TRBJ2-1; tentatively, D is TRBD1 (7 bases). The ends were cut back, 5 bases at V and 7 bases at J, with 18 bases in the middle. The V gene's germline CDR1 is LNHDA and CDR2 SQIVND (reference sequence). This CDR3 is built from 15 residues. The entire variable domain, with the rest obtained from reference TRBV19 and TRBJ2-1, is as follows: DGGITQSPKYLFRKEGQNVTLSCEQNLNHDAMYWYRQDPGQGLRLIYYSQIVNDFQKGDIAEGYSVSREKKESFPLTVTSAQKNPTAFYLCASSVTTGTGNEQFFGPGTRLTVL.

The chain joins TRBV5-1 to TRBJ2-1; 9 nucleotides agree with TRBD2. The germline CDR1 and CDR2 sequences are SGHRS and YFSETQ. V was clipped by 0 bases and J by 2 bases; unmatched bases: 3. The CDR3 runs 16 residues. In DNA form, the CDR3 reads TGCGCCAGCAGCTTGGATAGCGGGGGCCCCTACAATGAGCAGTTCTTC. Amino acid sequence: CASSLDSGGPYNEQFF.

CDR3 coding DNA: TGCAGCGTTCTCACCGGGACAGGGGGAGATACGCAGTATTTT. Translated: CSVLTGTGGDTQYF. V is TRBV29-1 and J is TRBJ2-3, with 11 bases aligning to TRBD1. In germline, CDR1 is SQVTM, CDR2 ANQGSEA. The CDR3 spans 14 residues. The junction had 6 bases not matched to a gene; V was cut back by 5 bases and J by 5 bases.

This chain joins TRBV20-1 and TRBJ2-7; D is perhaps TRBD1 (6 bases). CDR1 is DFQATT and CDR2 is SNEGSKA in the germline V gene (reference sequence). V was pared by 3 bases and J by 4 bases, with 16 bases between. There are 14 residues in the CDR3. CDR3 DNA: TGCAGTGCTAGGGACAGAAATTCTTTATACGAGCAGTACTTC. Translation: CSARDRNSLYEQYF.

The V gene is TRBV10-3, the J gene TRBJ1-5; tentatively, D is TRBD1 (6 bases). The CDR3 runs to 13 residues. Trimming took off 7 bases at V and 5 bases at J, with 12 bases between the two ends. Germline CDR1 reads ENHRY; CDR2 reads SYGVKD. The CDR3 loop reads CAITDRKDQPQHF. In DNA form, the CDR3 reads TGTGCCATCACAGACAGGAAAGATCAGCCCCAGCATTTT.

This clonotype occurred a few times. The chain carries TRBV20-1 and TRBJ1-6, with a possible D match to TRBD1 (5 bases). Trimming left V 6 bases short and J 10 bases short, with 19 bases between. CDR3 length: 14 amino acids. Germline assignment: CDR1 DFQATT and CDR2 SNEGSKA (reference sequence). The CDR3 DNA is TGCAGTGCCAAGATCGGGGTGGGGGTGTCACCCCTCCACTTT. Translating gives CSAKIGVGVSPLHF.

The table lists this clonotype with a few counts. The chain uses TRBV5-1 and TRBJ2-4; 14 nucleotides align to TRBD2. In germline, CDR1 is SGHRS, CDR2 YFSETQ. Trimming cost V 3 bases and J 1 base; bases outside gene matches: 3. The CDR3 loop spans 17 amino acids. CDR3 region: CASSSWTSGRAKNIQYF. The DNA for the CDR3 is TGCGCCAGCAGCTCATGGACTAGCGGGAGGGCCAAAAACATTCAGTACTTC.

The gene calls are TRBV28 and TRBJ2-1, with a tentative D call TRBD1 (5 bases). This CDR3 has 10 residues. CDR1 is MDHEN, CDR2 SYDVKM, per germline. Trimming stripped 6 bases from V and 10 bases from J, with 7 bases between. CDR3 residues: CASRGEEQFF. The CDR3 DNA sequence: TGTGCCAGCAGAGGGGAAGAGCAGTTCTTC. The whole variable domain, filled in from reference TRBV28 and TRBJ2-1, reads DVKVTQSSRYLVKRTGEKVFLECVQDMDHENMFWYRQDPGLGLRLIYFSYDVKMKEKGDIPEGYSVSREKKERFSLILESASTNQTSMYLCASRGEEQFFGPGTRLTVL.

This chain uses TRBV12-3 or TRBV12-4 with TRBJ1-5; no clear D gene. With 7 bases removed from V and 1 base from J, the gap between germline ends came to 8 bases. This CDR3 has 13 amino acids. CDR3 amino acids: CASMARSNQPQHF. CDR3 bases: TGTGCCAGCATGGCCCGGAGCAATCAGCCCCAGCATTTT.

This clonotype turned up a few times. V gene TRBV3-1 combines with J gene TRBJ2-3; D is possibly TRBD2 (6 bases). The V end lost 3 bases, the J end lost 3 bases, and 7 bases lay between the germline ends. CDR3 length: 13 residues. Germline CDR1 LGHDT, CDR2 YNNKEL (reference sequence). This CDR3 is CASSQRGTDTQYF. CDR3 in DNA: TGTGCCAGCAGCCAGCGGGGAACAGATACGCAGTATTTT.